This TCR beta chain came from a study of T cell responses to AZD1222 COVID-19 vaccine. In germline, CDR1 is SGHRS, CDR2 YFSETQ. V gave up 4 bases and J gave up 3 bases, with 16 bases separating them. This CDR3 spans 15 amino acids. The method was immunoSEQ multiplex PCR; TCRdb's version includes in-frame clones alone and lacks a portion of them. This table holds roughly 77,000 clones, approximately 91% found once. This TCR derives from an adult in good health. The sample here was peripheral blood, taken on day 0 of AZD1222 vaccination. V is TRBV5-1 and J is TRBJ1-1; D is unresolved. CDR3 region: CASSTGRGRDTEAFF. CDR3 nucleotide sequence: TGCGCCAGCAGCACCGGGCGGGGTCGGGACACTGAAGCTTTCTTT.